Given below is one T cell receptor (beta chain) in context. The antigen this receptor binds is unknown. The sample holds no much larger clone one base away, and base qualities are not on file. This entry is derived from a study of T cells in Graves' hyperthyroidism and ophthalmopathy (dated by TCRdb to the late 2010s). A note on the overall study: To identify distinguishing TCR V-J signatures, a discovery cohort of about 100 patients was used, comprising under 45 with Graves' ophthalmopathy and some 60 with stable Graves' hyperthyroidism. Whether ophthalmopathy could be predicted prospectively was tested in an independent validation cohort made up of roughly 20 hyperthyroidism patients plus 17 patients who later progressed to ophthalmopathy. The roughly 91 discovery patients were randomly divided into training and test sets at a 7:3 ratio. In about 6 Graves' hyperthyroidism patients, the study also compared T-cell repertoires from thyroid tissue with T-cell repertoires from blood. Following sampling, methimazole starting at 30 mg daily was given to hyperthyroidism patients, and high-dose intravenous methylprednisolone was given to ophthalmopathy patients. TCR Vbeta CDR3 sequencing of around 130 peripheral blood samples (around 45 ophthalmopathy, about 75 hyperthyroidism and around 17 progressor patients) is reported in the paper. What the authors observed across the whole study: Most expanded thyroid clonotypes (frequency above 0.001) were also detected in blood, suggesting blood repertoires may reflect thyroid immune responses. In validation, the model predicted progression to ophthalmopathy with approximately 71% sensitivity and 72% to 75% specificity, a median of 6.5 months before onset. A model built on a 13 V-J signature distinguished ophthalmopathy from stable hyperthyroidism, reaching over 85% sensitivity and 81.08% specificity in cross-validation and 80%/75% in testing. No statistical method was used to fix the sample size in advance, and group allocation was not hidden from the investigators.

Any patient with an uncontrolled infection, another autoimmune disease, pregnancy or lactation was excluded. Diagnoses were based on clinical symptoms, serum thyroxine and TRAb, thyroid ultrasound and orbital computed tomography. Total RNA was extracted with Trizol reagent, and quality was checked on an Agilent 2100 Bioanalyzer. CDR1 and CDR2 are drawn from the germline V gene: WSHSY, SAAADI. The CDR3, cysteine through phenylalanine, is 14 amino acids long. Just CDR3 DNA is preserved here, 42 bases in frame from base 1. Between the V and J ends, shortened by 2 bases and 3 bases respectively, the junction contains 10 bases. The TCR beta CDR3 regions were amplified from RNA transcripts. For the first round of RT-PCR on the TCR CDR3, the HTBI primer set was used together with the Qiagen OneStep RT-PCR kit. A second multiplex PCR round built the libraries, followed by size selection and purification. The libraries were sequenced on an Illumina HiSeq2000 using paired-end 100 bp reads. As for the original processing: SOAPnuke was used to process the raw data, throwing out any read that contained adapters or uncalled bases, had a mean Phred below 15, or lacked an exact constant-primer or identifier match. High-quality paired reads were merged using COPE v1.2.5, and each unique nucleotide sequence was defined as a clonotype. MiTCR v1.1 was used to align the clonotypes against IMGT TRBV, TRBD and TRBJ reference segments. The analysis included only V-J combinations with a frequency above 0.0001, which together covered over 98% of the repertoires. A TCS score was defined as the ratio between F50 (clonal expansion) and ExV (chaos), using BLOSUM62-based TCRdist between CDR3 peptides within each V-J. Welch's t-statistics and random forest reduced 500 to 550 V-J features to 13, which were used in a naive Bayes classifier (R e1071). The Morisita-Horn index was used to measure how similar the thyroid and blood repertoires were. The public reads were run again by TCRdb, first through fastp at Q25 and then through MiXCR, and only productive beta chains were kept. Here each entry gathers all rows of one CDR3 protein and keeps the most common genes and DNA. In this record, the V and J calls reflect TCRdb's handling and not the investigators' own analysis. The sample yields 480,000 or so distinct CDR3 sequences; roughly 45% were counted once. Together, the top ten hold around two fifths of the sample.

The chain links TRBV10-2 with TRBJ1-1; the D gene cannot be named for sure. The sequenced sample consisted of peripheral blood or thyroid tissue (not recorded which). The sequence was collected from an adult woman with Graves' disease, either hyperthyroidism or ophthalmopathy (not recorded which). The DNA is as follows: TGCGCCAGCAGTGAGGCCGGACCGTACACTGAAGCTTTCTTT. It encodes CASSEAGPYTEAFF.